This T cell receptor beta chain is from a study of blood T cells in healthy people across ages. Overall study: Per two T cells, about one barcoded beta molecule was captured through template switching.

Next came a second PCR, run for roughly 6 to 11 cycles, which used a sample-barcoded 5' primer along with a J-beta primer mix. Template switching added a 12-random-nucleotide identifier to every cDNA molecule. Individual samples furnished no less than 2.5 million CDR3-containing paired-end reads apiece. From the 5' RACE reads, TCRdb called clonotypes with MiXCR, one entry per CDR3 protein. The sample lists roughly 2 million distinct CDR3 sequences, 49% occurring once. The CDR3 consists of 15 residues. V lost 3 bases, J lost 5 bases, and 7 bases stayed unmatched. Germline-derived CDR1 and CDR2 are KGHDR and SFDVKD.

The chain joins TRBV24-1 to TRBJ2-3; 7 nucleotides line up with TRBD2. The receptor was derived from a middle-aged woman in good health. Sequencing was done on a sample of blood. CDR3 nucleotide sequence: TGTGCCACCAGTGATGTGGCAACTAGCGAAGATACGCAGTATTTT. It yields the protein CATSDVATSEDTQYF.